Presented here are 22 T cell receptor beta chains from one specimen sequenced in a study of shared clonotypes between healthy human individuals. The table came from immunoSEQ multiplex PCR; TCRdb's copy has only in-frame clones and leaves some out. The sample consists of roughly 1,500,000 clones, 95% to 99% of them appearing once. Sequencing was performed on naive CD4+ T cells sorted from blood. Subset noted: CD45RA+ positively selected. All receptors derive from a man aged 25 to 40 in good health.

This clone was recorded only once. The CDR3 is CASSPSGGGQETQYF. Here the CDR3 DNA reads TGTGCCAGCAGTCCTAGCGGGGGAGGGCAAGAGACCCAGTACTTC. This chain joins TRBV6-6 and TRBJ2-5, with TRBD2 identical over 10 bases. The germline V gene encodes CDR1 MNHNY and CDR2 SVGAGI (reference sequence). The CDR3 runs 15 residues. The V segment lost 5 bases and the J segment 2 bases; nucleotides outside the gene matches: 5.

Concerning this clone itself: Germline is not matched at one junction end, which may reflect a read error. The genes are TRBV7-7 and TRBJ2-7, with D hard to call. The CDR3 is 13 amino acids. Germline lookup yields CDR1 SSHAT and CDR2 FNYEAQ (reference sequence). CDR3 protein: CASSLGAKTEQYF. The CDR3 bases are TGTGCTAGCAGCTTAGGCGCCAAGACCGAGCAGTACTTC.

The V call is TRBV7-2, the J call TRBJ2-3; no reliable D call. The CDR3 has 13 amino acids. The V end was cut by 5 bases, the J end by 2 bases, with 8 bases between. The germline gives CDR1 SGHTA, CDR2 FQGNSA. The CDR3 reads CASSQVYTDTQYF. For the CDR3, the DNA is TGTGCCAGCAGCCAAGTCTACACAGATACGCAGTATTTT.

The V gene is TRBV28, the J gene TRBJ1-5; D call uncertain. Germline loops: CDR1 MDHEN, CDR2 SYDVKM. The CDR3 covers 14 residues. V was clipped by 4 bases and J by 2 bases, with 9 bases between them. CDR3 bases: TGTGCCAGCAGTTGGTATCGGGGCAATCAGCCCCAGCATTTT. Its protein is CASSWYRGNQPQHF. Complete variable domain (other parts from reference TRBV28 and TRBJ1-5): DVKVTQSSRYLVKRTGEKVFLECVQDMDHENMFWYRQDPGLGLRLIYFSYDVKMKEKGDIPEGYSVSREKKERFSLILESASTNQTSMYLCASSWYRGNQPQHFGDGTRLSIL.

The chain combines TRBV6-4 with TRBJ2-1, with 7 bases that match TRBD2. Trimming cost V 0 bases and J 1 base; bases outside gene matches: 6. Looked up from germline, CDR1 is MRHNA and CDR2 is SNTAGT. This CDR3 comprises 17 residues. CDR3: CASSDSSGGRSYNEQFF. The CDR3, as DNA: TGTGCCAGCAGTGACTCTTCGGGAGGCCGATCCTACAATGAGCAGTTCTTC.

The gene calls are TRBV9 and TRBJ1-2, with 7 nucleotides matching TRBD1. Germline lookup yields CDR1 SGDLS and CDR2 YYNGEE. CDR3 size: 14 residues. The J segment lost 8 bases and the V segment lost 4 bases, leaving 11 bases of the junction unmatched. DNA for the CDR3: TGTGCCAGCAGCTCCCTCCTACAGGGGAGCGGCTACACCTTC. This translates into CASSSLLQGSGYTF.

This clone was picked up one time. CDR3 sequence reads: CASSPSGAGGPNEQFF. The DNA for the CDR3 is TGCGCCAGCAGCCCTTCGGGAGCGGGAGGGCCCAATGAGCAGTTCTTC. The J gene is TRBJ2-1, the V gene TRBV5-1, with 10 bases that match TRBD2. Germline trimming cut 4 bases from V and 6 bases from J; bases unmatched to any gene: 10. CDR3 length equals 16 residues. The V gene's germline CDR1 is SGHRS and CDR2 YFSETQ.

This chain links TRBV4-2 with TRBJ2-7; TRBD1 aligns across 10 bases. J lost 1 base, V lost 2 bases, and 11 bases had no gene match. Per germline, CDR1 LGHNA and CDR2 YNFKEQ. This CDR3 comprises 18 residues. In DNA form, the CDR3 reads TGTGCCAGCAGCCAAATCGACAGGGGGCTATTCTCATCCTACGAGCAGTACTTC. It is translated as CASSQIDRGLFSSYEQYF.

The CDR3 coding sequence is TGTGCCAGCAGCTCTGCCTGGGGCGCATTCACAGATACGCAGTATTTT. It yields the protein CASSSAWGAFTDTQYF. This sequence joins TRBV11-2 and TRBJ2-3, with a tentative D call TRBD1 (5 bases). The germline V and J ends were trimmed by 4 bases and 2 bases, with 16 bases remaining between them. CDR3 length: 16 amino acids. CDR1 and CDR2 from the germline V gene are SGHAT and FQNNGV.

Regarding this clone: At the DNA level, this CDR3 is encoded by other sequences in the same sample as well. The chain is built from TRBV18 and TRBJ2-1; no clear D. Germline V gene lookup returns CDR1 KGHSH and CDR2 LQKENI. The CDR3 runs 11 residues. Trimming took off 6 bases at V and 7 bases at J, with 7 bases between the two ends. The DNA of the CDR3 is TGTGCCAGCTCGCCAGGTAATGAGCAGTTCTTC. Translation: CASSPGNEQFF.

The chain is built from TRBV7-9 and TRBJ1-1; no definite D call. This CDR3 region has 16 residues. Germline values: CDR1 SEHNR, CDR2 FQNEAQ (reference sequence). Trimming removed 1 base from V and 0 bases from J, with 12 bases in between. In DNA form, the CDR3 reads TGTGCCAGCAGCTTAGGGGGAGGTATAGTGAACACTGAAGCTTTCTTT. It codes for CASSLGGGIVNTEAFF. Full variable domain (remainder filled in from reference TRBV7-9 and TRBJ1-1): DTGVSQNPRHKITKRGQNVTFRCDPISEHNRLYWYRQTLGQGPEFLTYFQNEAQLEKSRLLSDRFSAERPKGSFSTLEIQRTEQGDSAMYLCASSLGGGIVNTEAFFGQGTRLTVV.

The V call is TRBV19, the J call TRBJ1-5; D not resolved. Trimming cost V 6 bases and J 2 bases, with 17 bases left between them. The CDR3 has 16 amino acids. Germline V CDR1 and CDR2: LNHDA, SQIVND (reference sequence). The CDR3 region is CASRLQLGYRNQPQHF. The CDR3 DNA is TGTGCCAGTAGATTACAGTTAGGCTATCGCAATCAGCCCCAGCATTTT.

The rearrangement links TRBV10-1 to TRBJ2-1; D not resolved. This CDR3 comprises 14 residues. Per the germline V gene, CDR1 is WNHNN and CDR2 is SYGVQD (reference sequence). The V end was cut by 2 bases, the J end by 2 bases, with 7 bases between. CDR3 amino acids: CASSEDPAYNEQFF. The CDR3 DNA reads as TGCGCCAGCAGTGAGGACCCTGCCTACAATGAGCAGTTCTTC.

The CDR3 reads CASSFISDEQYF. The CDR3 coding sequence is TGTGCCAGCAGCTTCATTAGTGACGAGCAGTACTTC. V is TRBV7-9 and J is TRBJ2-7; D call uncertain. The V gene's germline CDR1 is SEHNR and CDR2 FQNEAQ (reference sequence). The CDR3 contains 12 residues. V was cut by 3 bases and J by 5 bases, with 8 bases left in between.

V usage is TRBV28 and J usage is TRBJ2-3, with 12 bases matching TRBD2. The germline V gene has CDR1 MDHEN and CDR2 SYDVKM. V lost 11 bases to trimming and J lost 8 bases; unmatched junction nucleotides: 17. The CDR3 has 16 amino acids. The CDR3 sequence is CAAGGKTSGRVGTQYF. CDR3 DNA: TGTGCCGCGGGGGGTAAGACTAGCGGGAGAGTAGGTACGCAGTATTTT. Full variable domain (missing parts from reference TRBV28 and TRBJ2-3): DVKVTQSSRYLVKRTGEKVFLECVQDMDHENMFWYRQDPGLGLRLIYFSYDVKMKEKGDIPEGYSVSREKKERFSLILESASTNQTSMYLCAAGGKTSGRVGTQYFGPGTRLTVL.

This rearrangement joins TRBV7-3 to TRBJ2-2; D unclear. V shed 4 bases and J shed 0 bases, with 9 bases lying between them. Per the germline V gene, CDR1 is SGHTA and CDR2 is FQGTGA. This CDR3 has 15 amino acids. CDR3 DNA sequence: TGTGCCAGCAGCTCCGGCCGAGCGAACACCGGGGAGCTGTTTTTT. Its translation: CASSSGRANTGELFF.

J is TRBJ2-7 and V is TRBV5-5; D call uncertain. CDR1 is SGHKS, CDR2 YYEKEE, per germline (reference sequence). The CDR3 has 15 amino acids. Trimming stripped 1 base from V and 0 bases from J, with 11 bases between. CDR3 sequence (DNA): TGTGCCAGCAGCTTGTATGTAGGTAACTCCTACGAGCAGTACTTC. Residues: CASSLYVGNSYEQYF.

The J gene is TRBJ2-1, the V gene TRBV19; tentatively, D is TRBD1 (6 bases). The length of the CDR3 is 17 residues. V dropped 4 bases and J dropped 4 bases, with 20 bases sitting between them. In germline, CDR1 is LNHDA, CDR2 SQIVND (reference sequence). In nucleotides, the CDR3 is TGTGCCAGTAGTAAGGGAACCGGGACAAGCTTTTACAATGAGCAGTTCTTC. It translates to CASSKGTGTSFYNEQFF.

The rearrangement joins TRBV27 to TRBJ2-7; 8 nucleotides line up with TRBD1. The CDR3 is 15 residues long. The germline gives CDR1 MNHEY, CDR2 SMNVEV (reference sequence). J lost 0 bases, V lost 9 bases, and 10 bases had no gene match. Here the CDR3 reads CASRTGQGASYEQYF. DNA of the CDR3: TGTGCCAGTAGAACTGGGCAGGGGGCCTCCTACGAGCAGTACTTC.

With respect to this clone: The sample contains more than one DNA sequence encoding this CDR3. V and J are TRBV5-1 and TRBJ2-3, with D unresolved. V shed 0 bases and J shed 6 bases, with 14 bases lying between them. From germline, CDR1 is SGHRS and CDR2 YFSETQ. CDR3 size: 15 residues. The CDR3 bases are TGCGCCAGCAGCTTGGACGGTGCGTCGACGGATACGCAGTATTTT. Its translation is CASSLDGASTDTQYF.

This clone showed up just once. The chain is built from TRBV19 and TRBJ1-2, with D hard to call. The CDR3 is 15 residues long. V lost 3 bases and J lost 4, with 15 bases in between. Germline-derived CDR1 and CDR2 are LNHDA and SQIVND (reference sequence). The CDR3 spells CASSIDVLRVYGYTF. CDR3 nucleotides: TGTGCCAGTAGTATTGATGTATTGAGGGTCTATGGCTACACCTTC.

The chain joins TRBV28 to TRBJ2-7, with D possibly being TRBD1 or TRBD2 (5 bases each). The CDR3 length is 13 residues. V lost 6 bases, J lost 2 bases, and 11 bases lay in between. Germline lookup yields CDR1 MDHEN and CDR2 SYDVKM. DNA of the CDR3: TGTGCCAGCAGAACCGGGGCCCCCTACGAGCAGTACTTC. The encoded protein is CASRTGAPYEQYF.